The 16 T cell receptor beta chains reported below all come from one sample, sequenced in a study of T cells in Graves' hyperthyroidism and ophthalmopathy. RNA transcripts gave rise to amplified TCR beta CDR3 regions. An initial round of RT-PCR targeting the TCR CDR3 relied on the HTBI primer set. TCRdb reanalysed the multiplex PCR reads using MiXCR and keeps one entry per CDR3 protein. The sample includes about 250,000 distinct CDR3 sequences, about 20% of them seen just once. What was sequenced was blood. Source of these receptors: a man aged 25 to 40 with Graves' ophthalmopathy.

Comments on this clonotype: A much larger clone lies a single base off, so this may be a read error. The rearrangement uses TRBV11-1 and TRBJ2-1; D not certain. Germline V gene sequence: CDR1 SGHAT, CDR2 FQDESV (reference sequence). CDR3 length: 14 residues. CDR3: CACSLVRDYNEQFF. CDR3 in DNA: TGTGCCTGCAGCTTAGTTCGAGACTACAATGAGCAGTTCTTC.

This clonotype was observed a few times. The CDR3 region is CSARGDPNTGELFF. For the CDR3, the DNA is TGCAGTGCTAGGGGGGACCCCAACACCGGGGAGCTGTTTTTT. The genes are TRBV20-1 and TRBJ2-2; the D call may be TRBD1 or TRBD2 (5 bases each). The germline V gene encodes CDR1 DFQATT and CDR2 SNEGSKA (reference sequence). Trimming took off 3 bases at V and 2 bases at J, with 10 bases between the two ends. The CDR3 is 14 amino acids.

This clonotype was counted ten times or more. The rearrangement uses TRBV28 and TRBJ2-7; 9 positions match TRBD2. Trimming at V came to 6 bases and at J to 4 bases, leaving 19 bases not matched to a gene. CDR3 length equals 18 residues. Germline CDR1 reads MDHEN; CDR2 reads SYDVKM. The CDR3 spells CASSTRGSGRTAVYEQYF. The CDR3 DNA reads TGTGCCAGCAGCACCCGAGGTAGCGGGAGAACAGCCGTTTACGAGCAGTACTTC.

This clonotype was seen ten or more times. The chain is built from TRBV11-2 and TRBJ2-7; D may be TRBD2 (6 bases). CDR3 length equals 14 residues. V was shortened by 3 bases and J by 4 bases, with 13 bases between the two germline ends. Germline loops: CDR1 SGHAT, CDR2 FQNNGV. The CDR3 DNA is TGTGCCAGCAGCTTTGTGGGTGGGACTTACGAGCAGTACTTC. Protein: CASSFVGGTYEQYF. Full variable domain (rest looked up from reference TRBV11-2 and TRBJ2-7): EAGVAQSPRYKIIEKRQSVAFWCNPISGHATLYWYQQILGQGPKLLIQFQNNGVVDDSQLPKDRFSAERLKGVDSTLKIQPAKLEDSAVYLCASSFVGGTYEQYFGPGTRLTVT.

The rearrangement uses TRBV27 and TRBJ2-4; D may match TRBD1 or TRBD2 (5 bases each). Germline V lookup: CDR1 MNHEY, CDR2 SMNVEV (reference sequence). The V end lost 7 bases, the J end lost 9 bases, and 13 bases lay between the germline ends. CDR3 length: 12 residues. Written as DNA, the CDR3 is TGTGCCAGCACCTCCGTTGGGGGCATTCAGTACTTC. Amino acid sequence: CASTSVGGIQYF.

The rearrangement links TRBV27 to TRBJ1-1, with 9 bases lining up with TRBD1. V lost 6 bases, J lost 3 bases, and 5 bases stayed unmatched. The CDR3 is 14 residues long. The V gene's germline CDR1 is MNHEY and CDR2 SMNVEV (reference sequence). The CDR3 coding sequence is TGTGCCAGCAGACCCTGGACAGGGGACACTGAAGCTTTCTTT. Translated: CASRPWTGDTEAFF.

This clonotype was seen only once. This chain uses TRBV27 with TRBJ2-7, with TRBD2 matching 8 bases. Per germline, CDR1 MNHEY and CDR2 SMNVEV (reference sequence). V lost 4 bases, J lost 5 bases, and 7 bases stayed unmatched. There are 14 residues in the CDR3. CDR3 nucleotides: TGTGCCAGCAGTTCGGGCGGGAGGCTCGACGAGCAGTACTTC. Its protein product is CASSSGGRLDEQYF.

This clonotype came up many times. The rearrangement joins TRBV12-3 or TRBV12-4 to TRBJ2-1; D gene unclear. Trimming removed 0 bases from V and 5 bases from J, with 5 bases in between. The CDR3 runs to 13 residues. DNA for the CDR3: TGTGCCAGCAGTTTAGCTGGAGACAATGAGCAGTTCTTC. This translates into CASSLAGDNEQFF.

This clonotype was detected only a few times. The gene calls are TRBV12-3 or TRBV12-4 and TRBJ2-1; D may be TRBD2 (6 bases). V was cut by 6 bases and J by 8 bases, with 14 bases left in between. The CDR3 contains 13 residues. The CDR3 sequence: CASSRGLGDEQFF. The CDR3 DNA sequence: TGTGCCAGCAGCCGGGGACTGGGGGATGAGCAGTTCTTC.

V and J are TRBV30 and TRBJ1-6; D may be TRBD1 (5 bases). The CDR3 extends over 14 amino acids. Per germline, CDR1 GTSNPN and CDR2 SVGIG (reference sequence). Trimming cost V 4 bases and J 6 bases, with 13 bases left between them. CDR3 sequence reads: CAWTPGLSNSPLHF. The CDR3 bases are TGTGCCTGGACTCCGGGACTGAGTAATTCACCCCTCCACTTT.

This clonotype was seen only a few times. The rearrangement links TRBV10-3 to TRBJ1-5, with 9 bases matching TRBD1. CDR3 size: 17 residues. Germline assignment: CDR1 ENHRY and CDR2 SYGVKD. With V trimmed by 10 bases and J by 4 bases, 17 bases remained unmatched. This CDR3 reads CATMSRTGGGRNQPQHF. DNA for the CDR3: TGTGCCACCATGAGTCGAACAGGGGGCGGAAGGAATCAGCCCCAGCATTTT.

The chain couples TRBV20-1 to TRBJ1-3; D unresolved. Trimming shortened V by 4 bases and J by 0 bases, and 10 bases separated the two germline ends. CDR3 size: 14 residues. Germline-derived CDR1 and CDR2 are DFQATT and SNEGSKA (reference sequence). The CDR3 nucleotides are TGCAGTGCTACCCCCTGGAACTCTGGAAACACCATATATTTT. Translated, it gives CSATPWNSGNTIYF.

About this clonotype: It may be a read error: a sequence one base away is much more abundant. This chain connects TRBV28 to TRBJ2-1; tentative D call: TRBD2 (6 bases). The CDR3 has 14 amino acids. CDR1 MDHEN and CDR2 SYDVKM come from the germline V gene. CDR3 nucleotides: TGTGCCAGCAGTTTAGTCGGGAGAAACAATGGGCAGTTCTTC. Amino acid sequence: CASSLVGRNNGQFF.

To note about this clonotype: This sequence may be a read error, since a much larger clone differs from it by one base. V and J are TRBV12-3 or TRBV12-4 and TRBJ1-2; 7 nucleotides align to TRBD1. The CDR3 length is 15 residues. CDR3 sequence: CASSQHRGINYGYSF. CDR3 nucleotides: TGTGCCAGCAGTCAACACAGGGGTATTAACTATGGCTACTCCTTC.

This clonotype was detected ten times or more. The V and J genes are TRBV27 and TRBJ1-6; D possibly corresponds to TRBD1 (6 bases). The CDR3 runs 18 residues. Trimming left V 5 bases short and J 4 bases short, with 21 bases between. Germline V gives CDR1 MNHEY, CDR2 SMNVEV (reference sequence). The CDR3 region is CASSLTGGPGRYNSPLHF. CDR3 nucleotide sequence: TGTGCCAGCAGTCTCACGGGGGGCCCTGGGAGATATAATTCACCCCTCCACTTT.

This clonotype showed up just a few times. This chain connects TRBV2 to TRBJ1-3; no firm D call. Per the germline V gene, CDR1 is SNHLY and CDR2 is FYNNEI. V dropped 7 bases and J dropped 3 bases, with 13 bases sitting between them. The CDR3 has 14 amino acids. CDR3 protein: CASTPPGSGNTIYF. CDR3 coding DNA: TGTGCCAGCACCCCACCCGGTAGTGGAAACACCATATATTTT.